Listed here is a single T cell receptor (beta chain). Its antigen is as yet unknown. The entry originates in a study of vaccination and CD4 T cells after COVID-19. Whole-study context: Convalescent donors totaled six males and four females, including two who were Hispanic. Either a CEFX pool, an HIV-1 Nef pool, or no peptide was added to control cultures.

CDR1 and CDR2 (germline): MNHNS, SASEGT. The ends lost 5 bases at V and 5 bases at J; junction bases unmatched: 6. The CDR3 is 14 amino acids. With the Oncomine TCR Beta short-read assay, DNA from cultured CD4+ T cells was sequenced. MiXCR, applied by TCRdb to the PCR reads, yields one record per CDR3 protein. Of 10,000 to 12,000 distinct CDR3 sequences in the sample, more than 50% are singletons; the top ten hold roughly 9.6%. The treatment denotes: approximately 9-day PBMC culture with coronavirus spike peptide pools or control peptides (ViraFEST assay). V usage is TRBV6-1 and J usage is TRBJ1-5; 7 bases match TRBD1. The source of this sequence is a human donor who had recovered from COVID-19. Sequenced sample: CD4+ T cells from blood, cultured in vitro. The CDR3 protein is CASSPGTEHQPQHF. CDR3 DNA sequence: TGTGCCAGCAGTCCCGGGACAGAGCATCAGCCCCAGCATTTT.